These T cell receptor beta chains were read from a single sample in a study of monozygotic twins with inflammatory bowel disease. TCRdb reprocessed the 5' RACE reads, keeping one entry per CDR3 protein, no DNA. This repertoire includes 350,000 to 500,000 distinct CDR3 sequences. Sequenced material: blood. Receptors originate from a human donor with ulcerative colitis or Crohn's disease, or a healthy co-twin of an affected twin (not recorded which). Each CDR3 is given with its conserved first and last residue. The order of the fields is CDR3 protein, J gene, V gene.

CDR3 protein: CASTLQGGPYNEQFF
J gene: TRBJ2-1
V gene: TRBV12-3/TRBV12-4

CDR3 protein: CASSLGQSSYEQYF
J gene: TRBJ2-7
V gene: TRBV5-1

CDR3 protein: CASSPGSLNQPQHF
J gene: TRBJ1-5
V gene: TRBV6-2/TRBV6-3

CDR3 protein: CASSFPDIKNIQYF
J gene: TRBJ2-4
V gene: TRBV7-9

CDR3 protein: CASTLGPDTQYF
J gene: TRBJ2-3
V gene: TRBV12-3/TRBV12-4

CDR3 protein: CASSLAAVNTEAFF
J gene: TRBJ1-1
V gene: TRBV5-4

CDR3 protein: CASSGTGGRETQYF
J gene: TRBJ2-5
V gene: TRBV19

CDR3 protein: CASSLPGTGDPPQYF
J gene: TRBJ2-7
V gene: TRBV28

CDR3 protein: CASSRTSGSSYNEQFF
J gene: TRBJ2-1
V gene: TRBV6-5

CDR3 protein: CASSLMGTSGREQFF
J gene: TRBJ2-1
V gene: TRBV12-3/TRBV12-4

CDR3 protein: CASRGLGDTDTQYF
J gene: TRBJ2-3
V gene: TRBV7-9

CDR3 protein: CASSQESSQPQHF
J gene: TRBJ1-5
V gene: TRBV3-1

CDR3 protein: CASSFPQGVKTEAFF
J gene: TRBJ1-1
V gene: TRBV7-9

CDR3 protein: CAISEGQGYGYTF
J gene: TRBJ1-2
V gene: TRBV10-3

CDR3 protein: CASSRTDTGELFF
J gene: TRBJ2-2
V gene: TRBV7-9

CDR3 protein: CAWSVDSGNYNEQFF
J gene: TRBJ2-1
V gene: TRBV30

CDR3 protein: CASTNIGWFGEAFF
J gene: TRBJ1-1
V gene: TRBV12-3/TRBV12-4

CDR3 protein: CASSQSVVRRLGSNQPQHF
J gene: TRBJ1-5
V gene: TRBV18

CDR3 protein: CASSYGDANTEAFF
J gene: TRBJ1-1
V gene: TRBV6-6

CDR3 protein: CASSYSQIEPTGELFF
J gene: TRBJ2-2
V gene: TRBV6-5

CDR3 protein: CASSLTGTGNTGELFF
J gene: TRBJ2-2
V gene: TRBV7-3

CDR3 protein: CSLFSEKGNYEQYF
J gene: TRBJ2-7
V gene: TRBV20-1

CDR3 protein: CASSPQGRNQPQHF
J gene: TRBJ1-5
V gene: TRBV2

CDR3 protein: CASSSNRFDSDYGYTF
J gene: TRBJ1-2
V gene: TRBV19

CDR3 protein: CASSLYASGSYEQYF
J gene: TRBJ2-7
V gene: TRBV7-8

CDR3 protein: CSVEPNTEAFF
J gene: TRBJ1-1
V gene: TRBV29-1

CDR3 protein: CASSKGSYQGFSGNTIYF
J gene: TRBJ1-3
V gene: TRBV14

CDR3 protein: CASSLGQGSWHEQFF
J gene: TRBJ2-1
V gene: TRBV7-3

CDR3 protein: CASSLEGGYETQYF
J gene: TRBJ2-5
V gene: TRBV5-1

CDR3 protein: CASSSPTGFLDTQYF
J gene: TRBJ2-3
V gene: TRBV21-1

CDR3 protein: CASSSPDGATKETQYF
J gene: TRBJ2-5
V gene: TRBV27

CDR3 protein: CASSLGQQTGVNIQYF
J gene: TRBJ2-4
V gene: TRBV5-1

CDR3 protein: CATSDPLGTQYF
J gene: TRBJ2-5
V gene: TRBV24-1

CDR3 protein: CASSLKGTSGGNEQFF
J gene: TRBJ2-1
V gene: TRBV5-1

CDR3 protein: CASSLGWDEQFF
J gene: TRBJ2-1
V gene: TRBV5-1

CDR3 protein: CASSGRVRAEAFF
J gene: TRBJ1-1
V gene: TRBV12-3/TRBV12-4

CDR3 protein: CASSLKQTAGSPLHF
J gene: TRBJ1-6
V gene: TRBV5-4

CDR3 protein: CASSFGGDTDTQYF
J gene: TRBJ2-3
V gene: TRBV12-3/TRBV12-4

CDR3 protein: CASKGRSETQYF
J gene: TRBJ2-5
V gene: TRBV5-1

CDR3 protein: CASSFREGSYNEQFF
J gene: TRBJ2-1
V gene: TRBV5-4

CDR3 protein: CASSSTGVNTGELFF
J gene: TRBJ2-2
V gene: TRBV28

CDR3 protein: CASSPWGPSNEKLFF
J gene: TRBJ1-4
V gene: TRBV28

CDR3 protein: CASSPLRGADTQYF
J gene: TRBJ2-3
V gene: TRBV7-8

CDR3 protein: CASSGLAGNTGELFF
J gene: TRBJ2-2
V gene: TRBV5-1

CDR3 protein: CANSKQRDTEAFF
J gene: TRBJ1-1
V gene: TRBV5-1

CDR3 protein: CASSHGDNPYEQYF
J gene: TRBJ2-7
V gene: TRBV3-1

CDR3 protein: CASSLEMRYEQYF
J gene: TRBJ2-7
V gene: TRBV5-6

CDR3 protein: CASSYTTGMETGELFF
J gene: TRBJ2-2
V gene: TRBV7-8

CDR3 protein: CASSSTGSSYNEQFF
J gene: TRBJ2-1
V gene: TRBV7-2

CDR3 protein: CSARDGDQPQHF
J gene: TRBJ1-5
V gene: TRBV29-1

CDR3 protein: CAISDLRGPPSGANVLTF
J gene: TRBJ2-6
V gene: TRBV10-3

CDR3 protein: CASTSGLVTDTQYF
J gene: TRBJ2-3
V gene: TRBV19

CDR3 protein: CSARAYSGLAGETQYF
J gene: TRBJ2-5
V gene: TRBV20-1

CDR3 protein: CASSATGDQETQYF
J gene: TRBJ2-5
V gene: TRBV5-1

CDR3 protein: CASSPSGRTDTQYF
J gene: TRBJ2-3
V gene: TRBV7-2

CDR3 protein: CASSTGQGTLYNEQFF
J gene: TRBJ2-1
V gene: TRBV5-5

CDR3 protein: CASSSLSVGSDTQYF
J gene: TRBJ2-3
V gene: TRBV27